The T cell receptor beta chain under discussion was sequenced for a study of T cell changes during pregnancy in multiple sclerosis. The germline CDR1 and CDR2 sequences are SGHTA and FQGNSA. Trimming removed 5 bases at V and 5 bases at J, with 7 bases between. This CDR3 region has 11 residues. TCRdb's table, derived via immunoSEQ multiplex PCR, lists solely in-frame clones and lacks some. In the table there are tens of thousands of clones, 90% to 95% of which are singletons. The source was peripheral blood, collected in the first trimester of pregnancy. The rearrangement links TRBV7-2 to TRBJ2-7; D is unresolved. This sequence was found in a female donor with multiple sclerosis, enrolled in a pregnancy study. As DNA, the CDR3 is TGTGCCAGCAGCGGAGTAGACGAGCAGTACTTC. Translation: CASSGVDEQYF.